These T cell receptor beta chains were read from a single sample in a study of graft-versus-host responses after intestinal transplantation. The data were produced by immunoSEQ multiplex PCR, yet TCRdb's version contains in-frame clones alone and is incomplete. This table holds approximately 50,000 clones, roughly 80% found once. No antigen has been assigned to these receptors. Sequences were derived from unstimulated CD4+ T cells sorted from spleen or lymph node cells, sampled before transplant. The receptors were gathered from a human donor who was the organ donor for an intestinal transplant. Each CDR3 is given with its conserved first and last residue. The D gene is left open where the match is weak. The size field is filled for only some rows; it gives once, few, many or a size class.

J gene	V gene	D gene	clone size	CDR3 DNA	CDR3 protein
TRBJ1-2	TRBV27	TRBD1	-	TGTGCCAGCAGTATAATGACAGGGTCACTTGTTGGGACGGGGGGTGGCTACACCTTC	CASSIMTGSLVGTGGGYTF
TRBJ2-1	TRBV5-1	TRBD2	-	TGCGCCAGCACCAACCTAGCGGGAGGCCTCGGGGATGAGCAGTTCTTC	CASTNLAGGLGDEQFF
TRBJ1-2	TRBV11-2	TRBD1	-	TGTGCCAGCAGCTTAGATAGGGACAGGGGAACCTTC	CASSLDRDRGTF
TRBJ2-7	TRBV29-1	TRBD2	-	TGCAGCGTTGCCACGGCCAGCGGGACCTACGAGCAGTACTTC	CSVATASGTYEQYF
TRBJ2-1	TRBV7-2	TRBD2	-	TGTGCCAGCAGCGTGGGACTAGCGGGAGGGGCTGAGCAGTTCTTC	CASSVGLAGGAEQFF
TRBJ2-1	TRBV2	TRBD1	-	TGTGCCAGCAGTAGAAGGACAGGGGGCAATGAGCAGTTCTTC	CASSRRTGGNEQFF
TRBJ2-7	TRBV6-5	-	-	TGTGCCAGCAGACCTACCTCGGGTTGGTCCTACGAGCAGTACTTC	CASRPTSGWSYEQYF
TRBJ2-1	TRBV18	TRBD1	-	TGTGCCAGCTCACCACCGGACAGGGGCTCCTACAATGAGCAGTTCTTC	CASSPPDRGSYNEQFF
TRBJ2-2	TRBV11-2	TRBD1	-	TGTGCCAGCAGACAACCGGGACAGGCGAACACCGGGGAGCTGTTTTTT	CASRQPGQANTGELFF
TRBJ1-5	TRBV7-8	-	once	TGTGCCAGCAGCTTAGAGGGACTAGCGGTCAATCAGCCCCAGCATTTT	CASSLEGLAVNQPQHF
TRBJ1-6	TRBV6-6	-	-	TGTGCCAGCAGTTACCGCCCGAGTGGGCCCAATTCACCCCTCCACTTT	CASSYRPSGPNSPLHF
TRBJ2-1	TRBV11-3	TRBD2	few	TGTGCCAGCAGCTTCTCTAGCGGGGGGAATGAGCAGTTCTTC	CASSFSSGGNEQFF
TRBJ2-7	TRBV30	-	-	TGTGCCTGGAGTCCACTGGGGCTCCTGTTATCCTACGAGCAGTACTTC	CAWSPLGLLLSYEQYF
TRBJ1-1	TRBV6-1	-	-	TGTGCCAGCAGACACCGGGGGAACACTGAAGCTTTCTTT	CASRHRGNTEAFF
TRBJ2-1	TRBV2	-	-	TGTGCCAGCAGGCTAGACTCCTACAATGAGCAGTTCTTC	CASRLDSYNEQFF
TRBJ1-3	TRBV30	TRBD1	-	TGTGCCTGGGGACAGGGTGGAAACACCATATATTTT	CAWGQGGNTIYF
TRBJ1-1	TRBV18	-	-	TGTGCCAGCTCCCCCCTAGTATTCGGCCGGGGGGGAGGGAACACTGAAGCTTTCTTT	CASSPLVFGRGGGNTEAFF
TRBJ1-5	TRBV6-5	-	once	TGTGCCAGCAGTTACTCGAACGGTCAGCCCCAGCATTTT	CASSYSNGQPQHF
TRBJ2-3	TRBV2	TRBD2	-	TGTGCCAGCAGTGAATTGTCCTCTAGCGGGGGCGAGTATTTT	CASSELSSSGGEYF
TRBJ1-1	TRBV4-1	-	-	TGCGCCAGCACCAACAGGGAAACTGAAGCTTTCTTT	CASTNRETEAFF
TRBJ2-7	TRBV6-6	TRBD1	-	TGTGCCAGCAGTTGGGACAGGGACGAGCAGTACTTC	CASSWDRDEQYF
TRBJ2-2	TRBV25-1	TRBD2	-	TGTGCCAGCAGTGAACTAGCGGGAGGACGCACCGGGGAGCTGTTTTTT	CASSELAGGRTGELFF
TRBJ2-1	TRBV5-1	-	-	TGCGCCAGCAGCTTGGGTAGGCGGGGAAACAATGAGCAGTTCTTC	CASSLGRRGNNEQFF
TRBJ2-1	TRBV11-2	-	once	TGTGCCAGCAGCTATGGGACTGAGCAGTTCTTC	CASSYGTEQFF